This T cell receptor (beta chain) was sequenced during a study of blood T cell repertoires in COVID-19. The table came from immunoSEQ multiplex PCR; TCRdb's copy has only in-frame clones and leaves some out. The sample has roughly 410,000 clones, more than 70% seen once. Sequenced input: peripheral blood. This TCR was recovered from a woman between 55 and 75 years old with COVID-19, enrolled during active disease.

CDR3 protein: CAGGATGELFF. CDR3 DNA: TGTGCCGGAGGGGCTACCGGGGAGCTGTTTTTT. This rearrangement joins TRBV12-3 or TRBV12-4 to TRBJ2-2; perhaps TRBD2 as D (6 bases). The CDR3 consists of 11 residues. V gave up 11 bases and J gave up 5 bases, with 9 bases separating them.